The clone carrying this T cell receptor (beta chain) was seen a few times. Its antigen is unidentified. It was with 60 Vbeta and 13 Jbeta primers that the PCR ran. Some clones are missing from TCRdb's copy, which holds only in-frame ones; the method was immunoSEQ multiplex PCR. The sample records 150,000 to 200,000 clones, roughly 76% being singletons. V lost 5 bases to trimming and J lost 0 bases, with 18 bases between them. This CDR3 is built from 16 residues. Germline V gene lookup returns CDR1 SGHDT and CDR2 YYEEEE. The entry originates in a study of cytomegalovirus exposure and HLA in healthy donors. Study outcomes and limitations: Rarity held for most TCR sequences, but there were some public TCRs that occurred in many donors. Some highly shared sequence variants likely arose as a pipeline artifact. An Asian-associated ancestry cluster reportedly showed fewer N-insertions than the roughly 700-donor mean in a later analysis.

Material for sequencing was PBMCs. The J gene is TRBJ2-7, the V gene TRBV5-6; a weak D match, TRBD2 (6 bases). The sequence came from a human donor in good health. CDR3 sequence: CASSYIPGVGSYEQYF. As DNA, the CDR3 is TGTGCCAGCAGTTATATTCCGGGAGTCGGCTCCTACGAGCAGTACTTC.